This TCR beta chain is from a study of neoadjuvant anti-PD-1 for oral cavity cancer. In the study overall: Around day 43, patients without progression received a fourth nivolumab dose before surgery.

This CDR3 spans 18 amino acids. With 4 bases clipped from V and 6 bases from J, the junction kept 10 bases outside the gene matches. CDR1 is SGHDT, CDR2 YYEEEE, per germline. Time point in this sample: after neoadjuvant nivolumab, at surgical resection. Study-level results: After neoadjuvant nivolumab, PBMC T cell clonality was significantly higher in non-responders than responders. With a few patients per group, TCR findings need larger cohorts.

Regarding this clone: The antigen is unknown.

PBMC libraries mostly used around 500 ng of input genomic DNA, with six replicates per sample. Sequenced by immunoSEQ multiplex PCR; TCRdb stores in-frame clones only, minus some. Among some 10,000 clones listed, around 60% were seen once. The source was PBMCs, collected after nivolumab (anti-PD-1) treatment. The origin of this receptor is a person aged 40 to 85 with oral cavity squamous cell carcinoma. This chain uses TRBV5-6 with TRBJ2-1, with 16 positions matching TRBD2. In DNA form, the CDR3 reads TGTGCCAGCAGCCCCGGGACTAGCGGGAGGGCCAGGGCCAATGAGCAGTTCTTC. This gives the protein CASSPGTSGRARANEQFF.